These T cell receptor beta chains were read from a single sample in a study of PD-L1 blockade in urothelial cancer. Generated by immunoSEQ multiplex PCR, the TCRdb table keeps only in-frame clones and is missing some. This sample has under 35,000 clones, with around 90% found just once. The sample here was PBMCs, taken around atezolizumab (anti-PD-L1) treatment. Source of these receptors: a man aged 45 to 65 with urothelial cancer. The CDR3 runs from the conserved cysteine through the conserved F or W. D genes are given only for firm matches. Clone size is not always given. Where it is, it says once, few, many or a class for expanded clones.

TRBD2	TRBV7-3	few	TRBJ2-1	TGTGCCAGCAGCCTGACTAGCGGGGTGAACAATGAGCAGTTCTTC	CASSLTSGVNNEQFF
.	TRBV6-5	.	TRBJ1-5	TGTGCCAGCAGCGTCTCGACAAAAAGCAATCAGCCCCAGCATTTT	CASSVSTKSNQPQHF
TRBD2	TRBV6-1	.	TRBJ2-3	TGTGCCAGCAGGGAACATAGCGGGGGGGGAGATACGCAGTATTTT	CASREHSGGGDTQYF
TRBD1	TRBV7-3	.	TRBJ2-5	TGTGCCAGCAGCCGGACAGGGTGGCACCAAGAGACCCAGTACTTC	CASSRTGWHQETQYF
TRBD1	TRBV25-1	.	TRBJ2-7	TGTGCCAGCAGTGGGACAGGGCGCTACGAGCAGTACTTC	CASSGTGRYEQYF
.	TRBV4-2	.	TRBJ1-5	TGTGCCAGCAGCCAAGGCAGTCAAAGCAATCAGCCCCAGCATTTT	CASSQGSQSNQPQHF
.	TRBV27	.	TRBJ2-3	TGTGCCAGCAGTGCTCACAGTGATACGCAGTATTTT	CASSAHSDTQYF
.	TRBV19	.	TRBJ1-4	TGTGCCAGCCTCGAGGCGCCTAATGAAAAACTGTTTTTT	CASLEAPNEKLFF
.	TRBV15	.	TRBJ1-1	TGTGCCACCAGCAGAGTGCCGGGAGGGGAAGCTTTCTTT	CATSRVPGGEAFF
TRBD1	TRBV7-8	.	TRBJ2-5	TGTGCCAGCAGCTTATACTGGGACAGGGGCCAAGAGACCCAGTACTTC	CASSLYWDRGQETQYF
TRBD1	TRBV5-8	.	TRBJ1-4	TGTGCCAGCAGCTCGGGACAGCTCAATAATGAAAAACTGTTTTTT	CASSSGQLNNEKLFF
TRBD1	TRBV29-1	.	TRBJ2-7	TGCAGCGTTGACACGGGACAGGGGGTTCTGTACTTC	CSVDTGQGVLYF
TRBD2	TRBV19	.	TRBJ2-2	TGTGCCAGTAGTATCAATGGAGCGGGGTTACCCGGGGAGCTGTTTTTT	CASSINGAGLPGELFF
.	TRBV2	.	TRBJ1-2	TGTGCCAGCAGTGAATCGGGATATGGCTACACCTTC	CASSESGYGYTF
.	TRBV27	.	TRBJ2-6	TGTGCCAGCAGGGGGCGTGGAGGGGACCCAGGGGCCAACGTCCTGACTTTC	CASRGRGGDPGANVLTF
TRBD1	TRBV11-3	.	TRBJ2-2	TGTGCCAGCAGCCTCACAGGGGTGGGCACCGGGGAGCTGTTTTTT	CASSLTGVGTGELFF
TRBD2	TRBV4-1	.	TRBJ2-1	TGCGCCAGCAGCCCAGGAAGGACTAGCCGGCAGTTCTTC	CASSPGRTSRQFF
.	TRBV2	.	TRBJ2-7	TGTGCCAGCCCCTCCCCCGGTCCCCCCTACGAGCAGTACTTC	CASPSPGPPYEQYF
.	TRBV2	once	TRBJ2-7	TGTGCCAGCAGTGAAGGCAGGGGTGGCGAGCAGTACTTC	CASSEGRGGEQYF
TRBD2	TRBV4-3	.	TRBJ2-3	TGCGCCAGCAGCCAAGATCCTGGGACTAGCGGGAGGGCCGCAGATACGCAGTATTTT	CASSQDPGTSGRAADTQYF
TRBD2	TRBV2	.	TRBJ2-2	TGTGCCAGTGCGGGGGACAACACCGGGGAGCTGTTTTTT	CASAGDNTGELFF
.	TRBV28	few	TRBJ2-7	TGTGCCAGCAGTTCCCCCGGGTCCGGGTTCGACGAGCAGTACTTC	CASSSPGSGFDEQYF
TRBD2	TRBV29-1	few	TRBJ2-3	TGCAGCGTTGGTTCTAGCGGGGGAGCAGATACGCAGTATTTT	CSVGSSGGADTQYF
.	TRBV5-1	.	TRBJ2-3	TGCGCCAGCAGCCTCGTCCGGTCCCAGGGTGGAGATACGCAGTATTTT	CASSLVRSQGGDTQYF
TRBD1	TRBV4-1	.	TRBJ1-5	TGCGCCAGCAGCCAAGTTGAAACAGGGGTCGAGCCCCAGCATTTT	CASSQVETGVEPQHF
.	TRBV19	once	TRBJ1-2	TGTGCCAGTAGTATAGGGACAGTCATAGCCCCTAACTATGGCTACACCTTC	CASSIGTVIAPNYGYTF
TRBD2	TRBV28	.	TRBJ2-7	TGTGCCAGCAGTCCGACTAGCGGGATAGTCGAGCAGTACTTC	CASSPTSGIVEQYF
TRBD2	TRBV10-1	.	TRBJ2-7	TGCGCCAGCAGTGAGTCGGGGGGGATCTACGAGCAGTACTTC	CASSESGGIYEQYF
.	TRBV5-1	.	TRBJ1-2	TGCGCCAGCAGCTTGGAAACAGGGCCCTATGGCTACACCTTC	CASSLETGPYGYTF
.	TRBV5-4	.	TRBJ1-2	TGTGCCAGCAGCTTGGGCCAAGGGGCTGATGGCTACACCTTC	CASSLGQGADGYTF
.	TRBV9	.	TRBJ2-2	TGTGCCAGCAGCGACCCCGGGACCGGGGAGCTGTTTTTT	CASSDPGTGELFF
TRBD2	TRBV30	.	TRBJ2-1	TGTGCCTGGAGTGGAGTGACGGGGGGGCGTAGTGAGCAGTTCTTC	CAWSGVTGGRSEQFF
TRBD1	TRBV30	few	TRBJ1-6	TGTGCCTGGATTCAATCGACAGGGATCTATAATTCACCCCTCCACTTT	CAWIQSTGIYNSPLHF
.	TRBV28	.	TRBJ2-7	TGTGCCAGCGGGCAGGGACACTACGAGCAGTACTTC	CASGQGHYEQYF
.	TRBV25-1	.	TRBJ1-4	TGTGCCAGCTCCCCACAGACAGAAGGAGAAGAAAAACTGTTTTTT	CASSPQTEGEEKLFF
.	TRBV5-3	.	TRBJ2-5	TGTGCCAGAAGCTCCGAGGCCGACCAGCAAGAGACCCAGTACTTC	CARSSEADQQETQYF
.	TRBV6-1	.	TRBJ2-3	TGTGCCAGCAGTGAATACCGGGGCACAGATACGCAGTATTTT	CASSEYRGTDTQYF
.	TRBV10-3	.	TRBJ2-7	TGTGCCATCAGTGAGTCGAGCCCCTCCGGGGTTATGAAGCAGTACTTC	CAISESSPSGVMKQYF
TRBD1	TRBV19	once	TRBJ1-2	TGTGCCAGTAGTATGGGACAGGGGAGCTATGGCTACACCTTC	CASSMGQGSYGYTF
.	TRBV18	.	TRBJ2-7	TGTGCCAGCTCACCGAGCAGGGACGAGCAGTACTTC	CASSPSRDEQYF
TRBD1	TRBV6-5	few	TRBJ2-3	TGTGCCAGCAGTACACAGGGGGAAACAGATACGCAGTATTTT	CASSTQGETDTQYF
TRBD2	TRBV9	.	TRBJ2-3	TGTGCCAGCAGCGTAGAATCGGGACTAGCGTCAACAGATACGCAGTATTTT	CASSVESGLASTDTQYF